A selection of T cell receptor beta chains follows, all from one sample in a study of OX40 agonist ivuxolimab in advanced cancers. Clones were sequenced by immunoSEQ multiplex PCR, and TCRdb holds only the in-frame ones, with some missing. The table includes tens of thousands of clones, roughly 84% detected once. The input for sequencing was CD4+ or CD8+ T cells sorted from blood, taken in a trial of the OX40 agonist ivuxolimab. The origin of the receptors is an adult with an advanced solid tumor such as melanoma, head and neck, liver or kidney cancer. Both conserved end residues are part of each CDR3. Fields, in order: V gene, J gene, CDR3 protein.

v_gene: TRBV27
j_gene: TRBJ1-5
CDR3aa: CASSADRGPQPQHF

v_gene: TRBV30
j_gene: TRBJ1-1
CDR3aa: CAWSGGTVTEAFF

v_gene: TRBV30
j_gene: TRBJ2-7
CDR3aa: CAWSVSYEQYF

v_gene: TRBV11-2
j_gene: TRBJ2-7
CDR3aa: CASSLVGTGIHEQYF

v_gene: TRBV5-4
j_gene: TRBJ2-7
CDR3aa: CASSVDRSEQYF

v_gene: TRBV6-1
j_gene: TRBJ1-2
CDR3aa: CASGQGFDYGYTF

v_gene: TRBV6-6
j_gene: TRBJ1-1
CDR3aa: CASSYEGGLNTEAFF

v_gene: TRBV19
j_gene: TRBJ2-5
CDR3aa: CASSIQGAEETQYF

v_gene: TRBV21-1
j_gene: TRBJ1-3
CDR3aa: CASSKVDWTKQGGNTIYF

v_gene: TRBV5-1
j_gene: TRBJ2-2
CDR3aa: CASSLAANGELFF

v_gene: TRBV7-9
j_gene: TRBJ2-3
CDR3aa: CASSSLAGGADTQYF

v_gene: TRBV11-2
j_gene: TRBJ1-5
CDR3aa: CASSWTGDSNQPQHF

v_gene: TRBV10-3
j_gene: TRBJ1-1
CDR3aa: CAISERANTEAFF

v_gene: TRBV7-6
j_gene: TRBJ1-4
CDR3aa: CASSFSTGGGEKLFF

v_gene: TRBV11-2
j_gene: TRBJ2-1
CDR3aa: CASSPRVAGPWGDEQFF

v_gene: TRBV27
j_gene: TRBJ1-5
CDR3aa: CASRAYSNQPQHF

v_gene: TRBV30
j_gene: TRBJ1-6
CDR3aa: CAWSVRGGNSPLHF

v_gene: TRBV6-1
j_gene: TRBJ2-7
CDR3aa: CASSDKRPLITYEQYF

v_gene: TRBV19
j_gene: TRBJ2-5
CDR3aa: CASSSSGQGGKTQYF

v_gene: TRBV19
j_gene: TRBJ1-6
CDR3aa: CASSSGVLDSPLHF

v_gene: TRBV15
j_gene: TRBJ2-1
CDR3aa: CATSRDPEGGRNEQFF

v_gene: TRBV2
j_gene: TRBJ1-5
CDR3aa: CASSEGVSSQHF

v_gene: TRBV6-6
j_gene: TRBJ2-3
CDR3aa: CASSSPPKASDTQYF

v_gene: TRBV10-2
j_gene: TRBJ1-4
CDR3aa: CASSASREGEKLFF

v_gene: TRBV11-2
j_gene: TRBJ1-5
CDR3aa: CASSLGTGAHNQPQHF

v_gene: TRBV10-3
j_gene: TRBJ1-5
CDR3aa: CAISEGQGNQPQHF

v_gene: TRBV7-6
j_gene: TRBJ2-2
CDR3aa: CAVQGLRGELFF

v_gene: TRBV5-1
j_gene: TRBJ2-3
CDR3aa: CASSLGVRQSTDTQYF

v_gene: TRBV9
j_gene: TRBJ2-3
CDR3aa: CASSARMVPDTQYF

v_gene: TRBV5-1
j_gene: .
CDR3aa: CASSRTGLTYEQYF

v_gene: TRBV5-5
j_gene: TRBJ2-2
CDR3aa: CASTSVGQLNTGELFF

v_gene: TRBV6-1
j_gene: TRBJ2-2
CDR3aa: CASRRDRDTGELFF

v_gene: TRBV5-5
j_gene: TRBJ2-1
CDR3aa: CASSDGTSSYNEQFF

v_gene: TRBV6-1
j_gene: TRBJ2-7
CDR3aa: CASMLVPSGSYEQYF

v_gene: TRBV11-2
j_gene: TRBJ2-7
CDR3aa: CASSSAGALSYEQYF

v_gene: TRBV28
j_gene: TRBJ2-7
CDR3aa: CASRVTYEQYF

v_gene: TRBV25-1
j_gene: TRBJ2-1
CDR3aa: CASSLYNEQFF

v_gene: TRBV5-1
j_gene: TRBJ1-6
CDR3aa: CASSSGTGFSPLHF

v_gene: TRBV30
j_gene: TRBJ2-4
CDR3aa: CAWSPQGELKNIQYF

v_gene: TRBV28
j_gene: TRBJ1-5
CDR3aa: CASASGQPQHF

v_gene: TRBV5-1
j_gene: TRBJ1-2
CDR3aa: CASSSTGGDYGYTF

v_gene: TRBV9
j_gene: TRBJ2-3
CDR3aa: CASSVAGTLGADTQYF

v_gene: TRBV5-6
j_gene: TRBJ1-2
CDR3aa: CASSFLTPGVYGYTF

v_gene: TRBV28
j_gene: TRBJ1-1
CDR3aa: CASLRQGAWNTEAFF

v_gene: TRBV7-2
j_gene: TRBJ1-6
CDR3aa: CASSLDRQENNSPLHF

v_gene: TRBV7-2
j_gene: TRBJ1-2
CDR3aa: CASSQPPSGRGYTF

v_gene: TRBV6-5
j_gene: TRBJ1-4
CDR3aa: CASSYSLRDPGEKLFF

v_gene: TRBV30
j_gene: TRBJ2-4
CDR3aa: CAWRGKGGVKNIQYF

v_gene: TRBV30
j_gene: TRBJ1-4
CDR3aa: CAWSPLRGLEKLFF

v_gene: TRBV9
j_gene: TRBJ1-3
CDR3aa: CASSRGGRNSGNTIYF

v_gene: TRBV12-5
j_gene: TRBJ2-3
CDR3aa: CASGPEIDTQYF

v_gene: TRBV6-1
j_gene: TRBJ1-3
CDR3aa: CASSEGGLSSGNTIYF

v_gene: TRBV30
j_gene: TRBJ1-2
CDR3aa: CAWSVRRQGYGYTF

v_gene: TRBV29-1
j_gene: TRBJ2-3
CDR3aa: CSVEERGPGTQYF

v_gene: TRBV7-9
j_gene: TRBJ1-1
CDR3aa: CASSYGVNTEAFF